This T cell receptor beta chain was captured in a study of T cell clones after liver transplantation. Looking at the study overall: TCRbeta sequencing after a pre-transplant mixed lymphocyte reaction identified graft-donor-reactive clones, later tracked in post-transplant blood.

Germline values: CDR1 SEHNR, CDR2 FQNEAQ (reference sequence). The CDR3 spans 12 residues. V was cut by 6 bases and J by 4 bases, with 10 bases left in between. Data came from immunoSEQ multiplex PCR; TCRdb stores just in-frame clones and leaves some out. This table has roughly 15,000 clones, around 90% appearing once. Here the sequenced sample was CD8+ T cells from blood, taken before liver transplant. This chain joins TRBV7-9 and TRBJ2-7; D gene uncertain. The receptor comes from a human donor who received a liver transplant. The CDR3 region is CASSWQTYEQYF. Written as DNA, the CDR3 is TGTGCCAGCAGTTGGCAGACTTACGAGCAGTACTTC.